There are a few counts of the clone carrying this T cell receptor (beta chain). Its antigen is not known. This record comes from a study of T-cell memory formation after mild COVID-19. Looking at the study overall: The two donors had largely donor-specific TCR clusters.

TCRdb re-derived calls from the 5' RACE reads in MiXCR, one entry per CDR3 protein. The sample records a few hundred thousand distinct CDR3 sequences, approximately 15% being singletons. Germline assignment: CDR1 SSHAT and CDR2 FNYEAQ (reference sequence). V lost 3 bases, J lost 8 bases, and 17 bases lay in between. This CDR3 has 15 residues. Findings and limits, study-wide: CD4+ contracting clones were mainly CM and EM; CD8+ ones, EMRA.

The sequence was collected from a man in his late teens or twenties who had mild COVID-19 (a few samples of this study predate the infection). Cell type and time point are not known. V usage is TRBV7-7 and J usage is TRBJ2-1, with a weak D call TRBD2 (7 bases). The sample comprised PBMCs or a T cell subset sorted from them (not recorded which). The CDR3 DNA follows: TGTGCCAGCAGCTTGGTGGGGGGGCCCTGGGATGAGCAGTTCTTC. As protein: CASSLVGGPWDEQFF.